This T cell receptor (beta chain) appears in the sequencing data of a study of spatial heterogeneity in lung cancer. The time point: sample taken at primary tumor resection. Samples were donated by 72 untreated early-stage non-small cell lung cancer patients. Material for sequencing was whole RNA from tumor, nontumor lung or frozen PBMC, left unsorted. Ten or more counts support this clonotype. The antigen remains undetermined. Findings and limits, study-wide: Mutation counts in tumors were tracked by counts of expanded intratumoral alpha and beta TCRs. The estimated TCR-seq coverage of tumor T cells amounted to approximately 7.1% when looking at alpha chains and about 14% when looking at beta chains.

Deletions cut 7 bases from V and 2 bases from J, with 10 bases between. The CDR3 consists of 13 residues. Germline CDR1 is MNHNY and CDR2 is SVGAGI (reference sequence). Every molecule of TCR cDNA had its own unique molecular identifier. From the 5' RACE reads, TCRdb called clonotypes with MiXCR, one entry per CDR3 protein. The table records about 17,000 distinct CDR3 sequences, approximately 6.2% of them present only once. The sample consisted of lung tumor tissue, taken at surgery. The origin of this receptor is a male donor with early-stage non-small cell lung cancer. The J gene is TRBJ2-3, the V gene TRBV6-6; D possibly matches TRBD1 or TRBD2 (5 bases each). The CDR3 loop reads CASNGDPTDTQYF. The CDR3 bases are TGTGCCAGCAACGGGGACCCCACAGATACGCAGTATTTT.